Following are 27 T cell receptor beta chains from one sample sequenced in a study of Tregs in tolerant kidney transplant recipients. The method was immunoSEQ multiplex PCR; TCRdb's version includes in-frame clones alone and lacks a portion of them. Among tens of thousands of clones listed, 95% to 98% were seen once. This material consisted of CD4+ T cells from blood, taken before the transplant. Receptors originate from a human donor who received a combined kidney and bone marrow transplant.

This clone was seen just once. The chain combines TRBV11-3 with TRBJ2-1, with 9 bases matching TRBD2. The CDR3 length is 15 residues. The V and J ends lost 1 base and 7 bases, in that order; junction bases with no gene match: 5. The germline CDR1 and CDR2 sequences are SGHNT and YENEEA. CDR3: CASSLVARGGNEQFF. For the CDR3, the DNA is TGTGCCAGCAGCTTAGTGGCGCGGGGGGGTAATGAGCAGTTCTTC.

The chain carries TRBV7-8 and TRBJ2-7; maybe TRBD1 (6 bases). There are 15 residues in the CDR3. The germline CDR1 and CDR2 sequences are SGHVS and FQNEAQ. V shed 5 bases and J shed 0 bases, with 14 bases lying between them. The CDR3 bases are TGTGCCAGCAGCCCTGGGAACAGGGCCTCCTACGAGCAGTACTTC. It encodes CASSPGNRASYEQYF.

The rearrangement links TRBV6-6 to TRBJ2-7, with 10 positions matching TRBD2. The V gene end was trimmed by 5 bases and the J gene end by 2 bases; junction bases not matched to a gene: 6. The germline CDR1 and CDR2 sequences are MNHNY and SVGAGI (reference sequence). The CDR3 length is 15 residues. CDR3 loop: CASSKTSGTPYEQYF. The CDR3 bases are TGTGCCAGCAGTAAAACTAGCGGGACGCCCTACGAGCAGTACTTC.

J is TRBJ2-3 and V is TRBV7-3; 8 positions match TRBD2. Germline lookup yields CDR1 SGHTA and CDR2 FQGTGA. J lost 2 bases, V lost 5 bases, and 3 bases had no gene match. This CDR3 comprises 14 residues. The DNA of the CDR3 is TGTGCCAGCAGCCCGGGGGGGCTCACAGATACGCAGTATTTT. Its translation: CASSPGGLTDTQYF.

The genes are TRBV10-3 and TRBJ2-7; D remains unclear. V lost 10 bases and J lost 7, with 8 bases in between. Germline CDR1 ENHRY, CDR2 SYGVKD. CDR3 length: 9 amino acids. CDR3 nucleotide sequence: TGTGCCACGGCGAGGGAGCAGTACTTC. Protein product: CATAREQYF.

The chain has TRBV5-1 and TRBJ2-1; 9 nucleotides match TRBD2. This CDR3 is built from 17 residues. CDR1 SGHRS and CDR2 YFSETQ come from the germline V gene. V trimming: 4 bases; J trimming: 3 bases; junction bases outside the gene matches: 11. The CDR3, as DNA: TGCGCCAGCAGCCGCGTTTGGGCTAGCGGGATCTACAATGAGCAGTTCTTC. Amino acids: CASSRVWASGIYNEQFF.

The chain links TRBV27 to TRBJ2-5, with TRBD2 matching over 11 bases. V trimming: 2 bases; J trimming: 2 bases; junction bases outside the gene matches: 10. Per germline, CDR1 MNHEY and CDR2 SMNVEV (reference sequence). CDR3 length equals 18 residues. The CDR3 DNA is TGTGCCAGCAGTTTAGCCCTTAGGGGACTAGCGGTTCAAGAGACCCAGTACTTC. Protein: CASSLALRGLAVQETQYF.

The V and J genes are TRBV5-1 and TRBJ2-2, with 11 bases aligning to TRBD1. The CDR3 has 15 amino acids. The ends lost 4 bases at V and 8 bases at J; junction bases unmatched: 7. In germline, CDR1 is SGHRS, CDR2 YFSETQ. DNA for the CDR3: TGCGCCAGCAGCCTAGGACAGGGGGCGTTGGGGGAGCTGTTTTTT. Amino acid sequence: CASSLGQGALGELFF.

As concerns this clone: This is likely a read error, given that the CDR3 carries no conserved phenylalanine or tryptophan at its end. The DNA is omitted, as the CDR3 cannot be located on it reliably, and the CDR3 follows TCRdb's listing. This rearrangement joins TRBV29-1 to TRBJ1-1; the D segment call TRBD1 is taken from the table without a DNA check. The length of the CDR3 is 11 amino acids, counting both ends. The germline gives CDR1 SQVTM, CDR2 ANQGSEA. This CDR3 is CSVERTGGSFC.

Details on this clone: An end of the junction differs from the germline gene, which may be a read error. The CDR3 region is CATSGDGTGTSKLFF. The CDR3 region has the DNA TGTGCCACCAGCGGAGACGGGACAGGGACGAGCAAACTGTTTTTT. The chain carries TRBV15 and TRBJ1-4; 9 nucleotides align to TRBD1. From germline, CDR1 is LNHNV and CDR2 YYDKDF (reference sequence). This CDR3 is 15 amino acids long.

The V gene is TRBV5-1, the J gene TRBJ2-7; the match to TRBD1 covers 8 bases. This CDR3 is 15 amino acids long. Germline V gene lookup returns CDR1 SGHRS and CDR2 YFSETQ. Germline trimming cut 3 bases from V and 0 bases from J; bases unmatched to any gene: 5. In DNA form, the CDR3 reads TGCGCCAGCAGCTCCCGGACAGGGAACTCCTACGAGCAGTACTTC. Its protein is CASSSRTGNSYEQYF.

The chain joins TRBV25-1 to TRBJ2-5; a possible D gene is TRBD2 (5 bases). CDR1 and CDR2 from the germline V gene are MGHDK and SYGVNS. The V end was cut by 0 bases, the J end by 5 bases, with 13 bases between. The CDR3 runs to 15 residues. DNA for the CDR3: TGTGCCAGCAGTGAATATAGAGGCGGGTGGGAGACCCAGTACTTC. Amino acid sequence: CASSEYRGGWETQYF.

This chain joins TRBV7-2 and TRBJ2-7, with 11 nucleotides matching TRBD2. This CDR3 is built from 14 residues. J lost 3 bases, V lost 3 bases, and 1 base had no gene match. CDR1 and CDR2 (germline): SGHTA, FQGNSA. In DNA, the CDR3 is TGTGCCAGCAGCTTTAGCGGGGGGGGCTACGAGCAGTACTTC. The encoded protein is CASSFSGGGYEQYF. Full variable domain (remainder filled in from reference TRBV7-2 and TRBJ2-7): GAGVSQSPSNKVTEKGKDVELRCDPISGHTALYWYRQSLGQGLEFLIYFQGNSAPDKSGLPSDRFSAERTGGSVSTLTIQRTQQEDSAVYLCASSFSGGGYEQYFGPGTRLTVT.

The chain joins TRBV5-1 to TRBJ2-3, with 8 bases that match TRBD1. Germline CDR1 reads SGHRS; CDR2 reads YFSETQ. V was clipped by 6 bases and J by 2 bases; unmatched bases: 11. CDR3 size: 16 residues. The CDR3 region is CASNLGVTGDTDTQYF. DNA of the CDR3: TGCGCCAGCAATTTGGGAGTGACAGGGGACACAGATACGCAGTATTTT.

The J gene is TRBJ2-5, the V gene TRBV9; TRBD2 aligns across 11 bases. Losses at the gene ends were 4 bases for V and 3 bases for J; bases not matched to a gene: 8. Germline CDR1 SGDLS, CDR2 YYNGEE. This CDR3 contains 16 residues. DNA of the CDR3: TGTGCCAGCAGCTTGGAAGGGGGACTAGCGGAAGAGACCCAGTACTTC. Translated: CASSLEGGLAEETQYF.

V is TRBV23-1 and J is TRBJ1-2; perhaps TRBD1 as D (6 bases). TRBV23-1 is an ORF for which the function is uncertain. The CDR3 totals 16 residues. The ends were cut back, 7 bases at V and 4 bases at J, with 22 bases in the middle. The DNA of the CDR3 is TGCGCCAGCACATCCTATTGGGGGGGCTCCGTCTATGGCTACACCTTC. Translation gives CASTSYWGGSVYGYTF.

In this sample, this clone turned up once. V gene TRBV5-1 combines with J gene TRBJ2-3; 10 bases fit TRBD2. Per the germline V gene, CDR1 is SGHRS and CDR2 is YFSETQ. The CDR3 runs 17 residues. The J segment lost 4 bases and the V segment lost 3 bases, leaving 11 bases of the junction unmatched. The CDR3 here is CASSYARLAGDADTQYF. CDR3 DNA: TGCGCCAGCAGCTATGCCCGCCTAGCGGGAGACGCAGATACGCAGTATTTT.

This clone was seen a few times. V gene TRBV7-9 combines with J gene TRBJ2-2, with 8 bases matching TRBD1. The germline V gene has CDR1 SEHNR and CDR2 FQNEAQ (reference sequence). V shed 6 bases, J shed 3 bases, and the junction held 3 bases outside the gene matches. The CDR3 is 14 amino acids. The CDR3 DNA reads TGTGCCAGCAGGATACAGGGGGACACCGGGGAGCTGTTTTTT. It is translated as CASRIQGDTGELFF. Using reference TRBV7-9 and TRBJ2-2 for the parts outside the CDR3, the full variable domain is DTGVSQNPRHKITKRGQNVTFRCDPISEHNRLYWYRQTLGQGPEFLTYFQNEAQLEKSRLLSDRFSAERPKGSFSTLEIQRTEQGDSAMYLCASRIQGDTGELFFGEGSRLTVL.

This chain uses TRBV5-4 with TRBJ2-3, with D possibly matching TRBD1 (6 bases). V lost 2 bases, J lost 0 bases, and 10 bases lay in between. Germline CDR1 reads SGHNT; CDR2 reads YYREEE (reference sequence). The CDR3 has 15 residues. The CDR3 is CASSLQGWSTDTQYF. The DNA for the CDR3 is TGTGCCAGCAGCTTACAGGGTTGGAGCACAGATACGCAGTATTTT. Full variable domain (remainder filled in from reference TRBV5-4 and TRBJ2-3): ETGVTQSPTHLIKTRGQQVTLRCSSQSGHNTVSWYQQALGQGPQFIFQYYREEENGRGNFPPRFSGLQFPNYSSELNVNALELDDSALYLCASSLQGWSTDTQYFGPGTRLTVL.

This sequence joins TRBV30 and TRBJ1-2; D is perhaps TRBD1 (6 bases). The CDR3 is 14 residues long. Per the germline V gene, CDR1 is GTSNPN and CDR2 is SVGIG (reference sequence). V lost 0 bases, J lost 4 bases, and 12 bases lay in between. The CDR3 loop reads CAWSVGGFIYGYTF. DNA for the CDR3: TGTGCCTGGAGTGTAGGGGGTTTCATCTATGGCTACACCTTC.

The CDR3 sequence: CASSLFPGLIDGYTF. CDR3 DNA sequence: TGTGCCAGCAGTTTATTCCCGGGACTGATCGATGGCTACACCTTC. The chain joins TRBV28 to TRBJ1-2; a weak D match, TRBD1 (5 bases). Germline V gives CDR1 MDHEN, CDR2 SYDVKM. V dropped 1 base and J dropped 6 bases, with 15 bases sitting between them. The CDR3 consists of 15 residues.

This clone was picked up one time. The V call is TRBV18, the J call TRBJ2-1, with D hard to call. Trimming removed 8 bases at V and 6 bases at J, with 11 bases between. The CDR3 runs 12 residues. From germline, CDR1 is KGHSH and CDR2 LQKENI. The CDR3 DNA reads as TGTGCCAGCCACACCGCCTTCAATGAGCAGTTCTTC. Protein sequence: CASHTAFNEQFF.

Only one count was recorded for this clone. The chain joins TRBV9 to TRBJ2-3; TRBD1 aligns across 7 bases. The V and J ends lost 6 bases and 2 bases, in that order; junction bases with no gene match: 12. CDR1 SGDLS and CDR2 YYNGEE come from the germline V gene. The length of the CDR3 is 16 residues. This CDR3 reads CASNPTGERITDTQYF. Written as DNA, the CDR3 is TGTGCCAGCAACCCAACAGGGGAAAGGATCACAGATACGCAGTATTTT.

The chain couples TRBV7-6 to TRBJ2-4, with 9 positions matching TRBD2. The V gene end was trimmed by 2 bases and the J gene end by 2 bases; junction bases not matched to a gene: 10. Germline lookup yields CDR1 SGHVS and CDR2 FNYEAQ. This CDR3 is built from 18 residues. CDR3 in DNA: TGTGCCAGCAGCTTACGGGCCTTTAGCGGGAGCCCCAAAAACATTCAGTACTTC. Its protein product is CASSLRAFSGSPKNIQYF.

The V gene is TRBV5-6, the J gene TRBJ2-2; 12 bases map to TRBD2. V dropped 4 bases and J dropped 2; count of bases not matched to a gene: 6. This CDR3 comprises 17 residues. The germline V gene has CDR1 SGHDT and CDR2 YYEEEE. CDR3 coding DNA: TGTGCCAGCAGCGCCGGACTAGCGGGACCAAACACCGGGGAGCTGTTTTTT. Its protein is CASSAGLAGPNTGELFF.

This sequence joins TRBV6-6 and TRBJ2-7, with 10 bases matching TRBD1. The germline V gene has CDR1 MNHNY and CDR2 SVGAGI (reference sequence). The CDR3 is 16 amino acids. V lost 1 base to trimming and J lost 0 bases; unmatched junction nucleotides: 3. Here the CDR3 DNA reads TGTGCCAGCAGTTACTGGACAGGGGGTAGCTCCTACGAGCAGTACTTC. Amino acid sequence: CASSYWTGGSSYEQYF.

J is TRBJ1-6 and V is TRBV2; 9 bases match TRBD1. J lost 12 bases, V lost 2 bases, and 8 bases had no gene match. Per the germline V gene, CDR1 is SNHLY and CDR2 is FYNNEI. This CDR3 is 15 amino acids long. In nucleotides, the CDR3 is TGTGCCAGCAGTGAATTGACAGGGGGGGGGAAACCCCTCCACTTT. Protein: CASSELTGGGKPLHF.